Each of the 14 T cell receptor beta chains below was sequenced from the same sample in a study of OX40 agonist ivuxolimab in advanced cancers. TCRdb's table, derived via immunoSEQ multiplex PCR, lists solely in-frame clones and lacks some. The data show some 69,000 clones, roughly nine tenths seen once. The sequences come from CD4+ or CD8+ T cells sorted from blood, collected in a trial of the OX40 agonist ivuxolimab. Source of these receptors: an adult with an advanced solid tumor such as melanoma, head and neck, liver or kidney cancer.

The chain uses TRBV29-1 and TRBJ2-4; D may be TRBD1 (5 bases). The V and J ends lost 0 bases and 0 bases respectively, with 12 bases between them. Germline values: CDR1 SQVTM, CDR2 ANQGSEA. The CDR3 sequence is 16 residues long. This chain's CDR3 is CSVEDKTEIAKNIQYF. CDR3 sequence (DNA): TGCAGCGTTGAAGATAAGACAGAGATAGCCAAAAACATTCAGTACTTC.

V usage is TRBV5-1 and J usage is TRBJ2-5; no clear D gene. CDR3 length: 15 amino acids. Germline CDR1 reads SGHRS; CDR2 reads YFSETQ. Trimming shortened V by 3 bases and J by 4 bases, and 16 bases separated the two germline ends. The chain's CDR3 is CASSSTSQSVETQYF. The CDR3, as DNA: TGCGCCAGCAGCTCCACATCTCAATCGGTAGAGACCCAGTACTTC.

Notes on this clone: The same CDR3 also results from other DNA sequences found in this sample. The chain uses TRBV9 and TRBJ2-5, with TRBD2 matching 14 bases. The CDR3 extends over 17 amino acids. Trimming took 0 bases from V and 5 from J; bases not matched to a gene: 6. The germline V gene has CDR1 SGDLS and CDR2 YYNGEE. The CDR3 DNA reads TGTGCCAGCAGCGTAGGACTAGCGGGAGGGCCAGGGGAGACCCAGTACTTC. Translating it yields CASSVGLAGGPGETQYF.

This clone was counted once. The rearrangement uses TRBV12-5 and TRBJ2-1, with D perhaps TRBD1 or TRBD2 (5 bases each). With 2 bases removed from V and 2 bases from J, the gap between germline ends came to 16 bases. In germline, CDR1 is LGHNT, CDR2 FRNRAP. CDR3 length: 17 residues. CDR3 DNA: TGTGCTAGTGGTTTGCCTCCCGTGAGGGACCCCTACAATGAGCAGTTCTTC. Encoded protein: CASGLPPVRDPYNEQFF.

This sequence joins TRBV25-1 and TRBJ1-2; D unresolved. Germline V gene sequence: CDR1 MGHDK, CDR2 SYGVNS. V shed 3 bases and J shed 7 bases, with 15 bases lying between them. This CDR3 spans 14 amino acids. This CDR3 reads CASSDSWLLGGYTF. Written as DNA, the CDR3 is TGTGCCAGCAGTGACTCTTGGCTTTTGGGTGGCTACACCTTC.

The V gene is TRBV9, the J gene TRBJ2-3, with 10 positions matching TRBD2. CDR1 is SGDLS and CDR2 is YYNGEE in the germline V gene. V was clipped by 0 bases and J by 0 bases; unmatched bases: 7. CDR3 size: 18 residues. CDR3 nucleotide sequence: TGTGCCAGCAGCGTAGGCAGCGGGAGGGCCCATAGCACAGATACGCAGTATTTT. It is translated as CASSVGSGRAHSTDTQYF.

The chain couples TRBV6-5 to TRBJ2-7; TRBD1 is a possible D gene (6 bases). V shed 4 bases and J shed 1 base, with 11 bases lying between them. This CDR3 has 14 residues. Germline V gene data show CDR1 as MNHEY and CDR2 as SVGAGI. The CDR3 loop is CASSFTGQSYEQYF. Here the CDR3 DNA reads TGTGCCAGCAGTTTCACCGGACAGTCCTACGAGCAGTACTTC.

The rearrangement links TRBV19 to TRBJ2-4, with D hard to call. Germline CDR1 is LNHDA and CDR2 is SQIVND (reference sequence). The CDR3 spans 14 residues. The V end was cut by 5 bases, the J end by 6 bases, with 14 bases between. The CDR3 DNA is TGTGCCAGTAGTCAAATGGGGTCCAGAAACATTCAGTACTTC. This translates into CASSQMGSRNIQYF. Based on the CDR3 plus reference TRBV19 and TRBJ2-4, the full variable domain is DGGITQSPKYLFRKEGQNVTLSCEQNLNHDAMYWYRQDPGQGLRLIYYSQIVNDFQKGDIAEGYSVSREKKESFPLTVTSAQKNPTAFYLCASSQMGSRNIQYFGAGTRLSVL.

This chain links TRBV27 with TRBJ2-2; the D is unclear. This CDR3 has 14 amino acids. The germline V gene encodes CDR1 MNHEY and CDR2 SMNVEV (reference sequence). With 7 bases removed from V and 3 bases from J, the gap between germline ends came to 12 bases. In nucleotides, the CDR3 is TGTGCCAGCATAGCCCGGCAGGACACCGGGGAGCTGTTTTTT. This gives the protein CASIARQDTGELFF.

The chain recombines TRBV2 with TRBJ1-1, with D unresolved. The germline V and J ends were trimmed by 7 bases and 2 bases, with 14 bases remaining between them. The CDR3 is 14 residues long. Germline CDR1 reads SNHLY; CDR2 reads FYNNEI. CDR3 in DNA: TGTGCCAGCATTCAATGGACGGGAAACACTGAAGCTTTCTTT. This translates into CASIQWTGNTEAFF.

The chain carries TRBV7-2 and TRBJ2-1; 8 bases align to TRBD2. The CDR3 has 16 residues. Germline CDR1 reads SGHTA; CDR2 reads FQGNSA. V gave up 10 bases and J gave up 0 bases; unmatched junction bases: 11. The CDR3, as DNA: TGTGCCACCCTGGTCGGCGGGGGGAGCTCCTACAATGAGCAGTTCTTC. Translating gives CATLVGGGSSYNEQFF.

The rearrangement links TRBV19 to TRBJ2-5, with 7 bases aligning to TRBD2. The CDR3 spans 12 residues. Trimming at V came to 8 bases and at J to 7 bases, leaving 7 bases not matched to a gene. Germline V CDR1 and CDR2: LNHDA, SQIVND (reference sequence). CDR3 bases: TGTGCCAGTGGGGACTACCTCGGGACCCAGTACTTC. Protein: CASGDYLGTQYF.

V and J are TRBV6-1 and TRBJ2-5, with a weak D call TRBD2 (6 bases). Germline CDR1 MNHNS, CDR2 SASEGT. The CDR3 has 13 residues. The V end was cut by 6 bases, the J end by 4 bases, with 12 bases between. As DNA, the CDR3 is TGTGCCAGCAGCTCCCAAGCGGGAGAGACCCAGTACTTC. Translated: CASSSQAGETQYF.

Turning to this clone: Different DNA sequences within this sample yield the same CDR3. The chain carries TRBV11-3 and TRBJ2-1; the D gene is possibly TRBD2 (6 bases). Germline V gene sequence: CDR1 SGHNT, CDR2 YENEEA. Trimming took 2 bases from V and 4 from J, leaving 15 bases between them. The CDR3 is made up of 16 amino acids. CDR3 protein: CASSLSWSGDYNEQFF. The CDR3 region has the DNA TGTGCCAGCAGCTTATCGTGGTCGGGAGATTACAATGAGCAGTTCTTC.